The clone carrying this TCR beta chain qualifies as medium-sized. Its antigen is undetermined. Patients counted as stable if ophthalmopathy did not develop within 18 months. This sample stems from a study of T cells in Graves' hyperthyroidism and ophthalmopathy. Study-level points and caveats: The blood repertoire included most of the expanded thyroid clonotypes above 0.001. Ophthalmopathy got predicted by the model a median 6.5 months before its onset.

TCR beta CDR3 region amplification was performed from RNA transcripts. First-round RT-PCR targeting the TCR CDR3 was performed with the HTBI primer set. TCRdb redid the calling of the multiplex PCR reads with MiXCR, one entry per CDR3 protein. The sample lists about 580,000 distinct CDR3 sequences, more than 45% occurring once. V dropped 4 bases and J dropped 6 bases, with 9 bases sitting between them. This CDR3 spans 11 amino acids. The V gene's germline CDR1 is SQVTM and CDR2 ANQGSEA. The sequence came from a woman in her late teens or twenties with Graves' hyperthyroidism. The rearrangement joins TRBV29-1 to TRBJ1-2; tentatively, D is TRBD1 (5 bases). What was sequenced was peripheral blood or thyroid tissue (not recorded which). CDR3 DNA: TGCAGCGTTGTTTGGGGGGATGGCTACACCTTC. It translates to CSVVWGDGYTF.